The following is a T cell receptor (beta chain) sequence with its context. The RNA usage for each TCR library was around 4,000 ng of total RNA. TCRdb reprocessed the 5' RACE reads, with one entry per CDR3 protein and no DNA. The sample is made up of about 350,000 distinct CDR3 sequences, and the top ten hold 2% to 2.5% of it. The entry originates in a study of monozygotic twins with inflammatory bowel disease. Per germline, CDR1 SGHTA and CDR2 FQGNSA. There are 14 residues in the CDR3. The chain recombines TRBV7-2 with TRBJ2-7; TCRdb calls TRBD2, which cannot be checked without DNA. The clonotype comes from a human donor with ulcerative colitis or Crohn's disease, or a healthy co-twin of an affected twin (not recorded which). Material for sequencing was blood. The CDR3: CASSFSSGSYEQYF.